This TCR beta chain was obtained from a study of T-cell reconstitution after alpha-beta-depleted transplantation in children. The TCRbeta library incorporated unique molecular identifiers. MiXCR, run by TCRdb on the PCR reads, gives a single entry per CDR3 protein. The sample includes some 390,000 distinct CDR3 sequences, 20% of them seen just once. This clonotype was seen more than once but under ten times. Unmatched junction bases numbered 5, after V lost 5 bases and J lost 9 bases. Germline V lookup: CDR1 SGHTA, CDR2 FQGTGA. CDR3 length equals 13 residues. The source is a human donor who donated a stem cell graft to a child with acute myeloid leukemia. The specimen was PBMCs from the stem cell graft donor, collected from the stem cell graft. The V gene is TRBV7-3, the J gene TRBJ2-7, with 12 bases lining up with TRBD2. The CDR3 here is CASSRLAGVTQYF. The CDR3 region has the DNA TGTGCCAGCAGCCGACTAGCGGGAGTCACGCAGTACTTC.